This TCR beta chain was captured in a study of neurological immune-mediated disorders (dated by TCRdb to the late 2010s). Concerning the study at large: Peripheral blood TCR-beta repertoires from patients with HTLV-I-associated myelopathy (HAM/TSP), patients with multiple sclerosis, and healthy controls were compared in the study using UMI-based sequencing. Longitudinal samples, technical triplicates and paired sorted CD4+ and CD8+ T-cell subsets, alongside PBMC samples, were included among the approximately 110 TCR-beta libraries. Each longitudinal HAM/TSP and healthy donor was sampled at 3 time-points spaced at 3-40 month intervals. Of the 68 subjects in the cohort, about 14 were HAM/TSP patients, some 35 were multiple sclerosis patients, and approximately 20 were healthy controls. Points the paper makes about the study in general: Expanded clones from different subjects shared no identical CDR3 amino acid sequences, which suggests that TCR-beta repertoires were private in all groups. The highest TCR clonal expansion was observed in HAM/TSP patients, whereas the lowest was observed in MS patients, even when compared with healthy controls.

Including cysteine and phenylalanine, the CDR3 has 15 amino acids. Of the read, only the CDR3 DNA is kept; its 45 bases are in frame from base 1. The germline V gene specifies MGHRA as CDR1 and YSYEKL as CDR2. The junction carries 10 bases between V and J, which are trimmed by 1 base and 0 bases respectively. cDNA was synthesized by template-switch 5'RACE using a primer with a 10-nucleotide random unique molecular identifier that tagged each TCR transcript. Over 190 million TCR-beta sequences, covering 15-18 subjects, were produced in each sequencing run. The RNeasy kit was used to extract total RNA. The KAPA Real-time Library Amplification kit was used to amplify TCR-beta VDJ regions with primers for the TCR constant region and the 5'RACE anchor. A first PCR added sample indexes and Illumina adaptors, after which a second PCR increased the library yield. After purification with Ampure beads, the TCR product of roughly 650 bp was size-selected on a 2% E-gel SizeSelection system. Before pooling, libraries had their quality checked on a Bioanalyzer, their concentration measured with Qubit, and their quantity determined with the Kapa Library Quantification kit. An Illumina HiSeq 2500 was used to sequence the libraries paired-end at 2 x 150 bp. To increase sequence diversity, about 25-31% phiX was spiked into each library pool. In the original analysis: The quality-filtered reads were processed with the UMI-based MiGEC pipeline, whose error correction step removed more than 85% of the raw TCR sequences. IMGT germline references were used for aligning VDJ genes, and each clonotype was defined as a unique CDR3 amino acid sequence together with its V-J genes. Clonal expansion, Shannon diversity and CDR3 relatedness (CalcPairwiseDistances, ClusterSamples) were evaluated with VDJtools, and phylogenetic trees were built with CLCbio workbench. Expanded clones were defined as having at least 8 unique UMIs, based on coefficient-of-variation modelling across technical triplicates. The public reads were quality trimmed at Q25 with fastp and then assembled into clones with MiXCR by TCRdb, keeping productive beta chains. Rows are combined by CDR3 protein, so each entry shows the most common genes and DNA. The V and J calls and clone size come from TCRdb's table, not from the authors' own analysis. The sample table records about 45,000 distinct CDR3 sequences; roughly 13% of these occur just once. The ten largest clones capture more than 9.5% of the sample.

In this sample, this clonotype turned up many times. What antigen it recognizes has not been identified. The record has no base qualities; no much larger clone is one base away. Explained via the paper, the time point label denotes: longitudinal time-point 3. Healthy controls were blood bank volunteers in Maryland, USA. Libraries from unsorted PBMCs were made from 2 million PBMCs kept in RNAlater at -80 degrees C until RNA extraction. Peripheral blood was subjected to Ficoll-Hypaque density gradient centrifugation to isolate PBMCs, which were then cryopreserved in liquid nitrogen. The sequencing sample was made of PBMCs. In this chain, TRBV4-1 is recombined with TRBJ2-7; matching of 5 bases hints at TRBD1 as the D gene. The sequence was obtained from a man younger than 40 in good health. The CDR3 region reads CASSQVGAPSYEQYF. At the DNA level, the sequence is TGCGCCAGCAGCCAAGTAGGGGCGCCCTCCTACGAGCAGTACTTC.